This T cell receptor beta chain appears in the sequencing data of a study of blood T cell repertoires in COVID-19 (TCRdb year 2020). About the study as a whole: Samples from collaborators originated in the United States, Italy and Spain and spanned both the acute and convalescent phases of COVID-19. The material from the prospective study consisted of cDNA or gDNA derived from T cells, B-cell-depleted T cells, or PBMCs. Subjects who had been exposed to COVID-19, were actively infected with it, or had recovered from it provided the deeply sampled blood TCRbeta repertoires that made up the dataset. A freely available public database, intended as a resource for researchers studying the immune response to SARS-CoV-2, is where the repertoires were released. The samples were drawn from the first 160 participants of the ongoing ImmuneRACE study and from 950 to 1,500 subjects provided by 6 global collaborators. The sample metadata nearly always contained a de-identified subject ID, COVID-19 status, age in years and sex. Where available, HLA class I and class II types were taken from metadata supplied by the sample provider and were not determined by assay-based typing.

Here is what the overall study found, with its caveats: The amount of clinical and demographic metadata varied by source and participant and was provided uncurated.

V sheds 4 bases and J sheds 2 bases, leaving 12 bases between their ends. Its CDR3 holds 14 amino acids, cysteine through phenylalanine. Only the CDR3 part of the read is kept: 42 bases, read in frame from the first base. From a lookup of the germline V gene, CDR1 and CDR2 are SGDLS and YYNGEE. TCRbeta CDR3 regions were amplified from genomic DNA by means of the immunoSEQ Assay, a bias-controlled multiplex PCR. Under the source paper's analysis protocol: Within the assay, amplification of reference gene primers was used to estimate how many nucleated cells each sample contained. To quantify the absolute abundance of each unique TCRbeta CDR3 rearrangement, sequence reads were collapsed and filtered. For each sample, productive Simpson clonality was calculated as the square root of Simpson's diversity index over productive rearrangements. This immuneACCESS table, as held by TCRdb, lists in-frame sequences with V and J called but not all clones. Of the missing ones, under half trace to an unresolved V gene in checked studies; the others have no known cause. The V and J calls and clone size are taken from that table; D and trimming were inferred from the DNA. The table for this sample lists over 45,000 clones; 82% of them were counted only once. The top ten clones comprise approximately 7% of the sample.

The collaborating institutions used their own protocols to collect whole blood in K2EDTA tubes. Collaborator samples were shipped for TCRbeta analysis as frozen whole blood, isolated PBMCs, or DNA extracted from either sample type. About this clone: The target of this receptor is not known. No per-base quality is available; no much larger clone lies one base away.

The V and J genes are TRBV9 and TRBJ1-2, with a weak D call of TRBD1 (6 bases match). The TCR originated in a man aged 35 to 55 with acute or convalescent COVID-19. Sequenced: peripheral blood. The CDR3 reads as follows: CASSKGQLNYGYTF. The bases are TGTGCCAGCAGCAAAGGACAGCTGAACTATGGCTACACCTTC.